What follows are 16 T cell receptor beta chains derived from one specimen sequenced in a study of cytomegalovirus exposure and HLA in healthy donors. The PCR used 60 Vbeta and 13 Jbeta primers. Repertoires were generated with immunoSEQ multiplex PCR, while TCRdb's copy carries only in-frame clones and drops some. Of roughly 150,000 clones listed, approximately 78% were seen once; the top ten hold 1.1% to 1.5%. Sequencing was done on a sample of PBMCs. These receptors were taken from a male donor in good health and CMV-seronegative.

The V gene is TRBV7-9, the J gene TRBJ2-1; 9 bases are shared with TRBD2. The junction had 7 bases not matched to a gene; V was cut back by 7 bases and J by 6 bases. The CDR3 sequence is 14 residues long. Germline CDR1 reads SEHNR; CDR2 reads FQNEAQ (reference sequence). This CDR3 is CASIRRGGPNEQFF. The CDR3 nucleotides read TGTGCCAGCATCAGGCGGGGGGGCCCCAATGAGCAGTTCTTC.

V is TRBV27 and J is TRBJ2-6; D perhaps matches TRBD1 (6 bases). Trimming cost V 5 bases and J 12 bases, with 17 bases left between them. This CDR3 has 14 amino acids. From germline, CDR1 is MNHEY and CDR2 SMNVEV (reference sequence). CDR3 amino acids: CASSLIGQLGVLTF. The CDR3, as DNA: TGTGCCAGCAGTCTCATCGGACAGCTTGGCGTCCTGACTTTC.

The rearrangement links TRBV4-1 to TRBJ1-4; a possible D gene is TRBD1 (5 bases). Germline V lookup: CDR1 MGHRA, CDR2 YSYEKL. V was clipped by 4 bases and J by 5 bases, with 14 bases between them. The CDR3 covers 15 residues. Here the CDR3 reads CASSPPGRGNEKLFF. CDR3 DNA: TGCGCCAGCAGCCCCCCCGGGAGGGGAAATGAAAAACTGTTTTTT.

The V call is TRBV5-4, the J call TRBJ2-5, with 10 bases that match TRBD2. The CDR3 runs 14 residues. V trimming: 2 bases; J trimming: 2 bases; junction bases outside the gene matches: 0. The germline CDR1 and CDR2 sequences are SGHNT and YYREEE (reference sequence). CDR3 nucleotide sequence: TGTGCCAGCAGCTTAGCGGGAGGGCAAGAGACCCAGTACTTC. This sequence encodes CASSLAGGQETQYF. The full variable domain, completed using reference TRBV5-4 and TRBJ2-5, is ETGVTQSPTHLIKTRGQQVTLRCSSQSGHNTVSWYQQALGQGPQFIFQYYREEENGRGNFPPRFSGLQFPNYSSELNVNALELDDSALYLCASSLAGGQETQYFGPGTRLLVL.

This chain uses TRBV4-1 with TRBJ1-1; D is unclear. Between the trimmed V and J ends, which lost 6 bases and 8 bases, there was a span of 25 bases. The CDR3 length is 16 residues. Germline V gene sequence: CDR1 MGHRA, CDR2 YSYEKL. The DNA of the CDR3 is TGCGCCAGCAGGCCACATAATGCTATACGGGTATTAGAAGCTTTCTTT. Translated, it gives CASRPHNAIRVLEAFF.

V is TRBV27 and J is TRBJ2-1, with D maybe TRBD2 (6 bases). The CDR3 loop spans 15 amino acids. V was pared by 2 bases and J by 4 bases, with 12 bases between. The V gene's germline CDR1 is MNHEY and CDR2 SMNVEV (reference sequence). Written as DNA, the CDR3 is TGTGCCAGCAGTTTAGCGGCTAGCGCTTACAATGAGCAGTTCTTC. This sequence encodes CASSLAASAYNEQFF.

This chain links TRBV5-1 with TRBJ1-5; 7 nucleotides line up with TRBD1. This CDR3 has 14 residues. V lost 3 bases to trimming and J lost 2 bases; unmatched junction nucleotides: 2. Germline values: CDR1 SGHRS, CDR2 YFSETQ. Written as DNA, the CDR3 is TGCGCCAGCAGCTCGGGGACAGGCAATCAGCCCCAGCATTTT. This translates into CASSSGTGNQPQHF.

This clone appeared a single time. The chain carries TRBV5-1 and TRBJ1-4; maybe TRBD1 (6 bases). Trimming removed 0 bases from V and 8 bases from J, with 20 bases in between. Germline CDR1 reads SGHRS; CDR2 reads YFSETQ. The CDR3 totals 17 residues. CDR3 amino acids: CASSLAPGGGGGEKLFF. CDR3 in DNA: TGCGCCAGCAGCTTGGCCCCCGGGGGAGGGGGTGGCGAAAAACTGTTTTTT.

The chain links TRBV7-9 to TRBJ1-6; D remains unclear. V was shortened by 8 bases and J by 7 bases, with 12 bases between the two germline ends. This CDR3 contains 13 residues. Germline V gene data show CDR1 as SEHNR and CDR2 as FQNEAQ (reference sequence). The CDR3 sequence: CASRGGNNSPLHF. CDR3 bases: TGTGCCAGCCGGGGAGGGAACAATTCACCCCTCCACTTT.

This clone was detected once. This sequence joins TRBV7-9 and TRBJ2-2; 10 bases are a match to TRBD2. Germline V gives CDR1 SEHNR, CDR2 FQNEAQ (reference sequence). The CDR3 contains 16 residues. V dropped 2 bases and J dropped 3; count of bases not matched to a gene: 3. The CDR3 nucleotides are TGTGCCAGCAGCTTAAGCGGACTAGCGGACACCGGGGAGCTGTTTTTT. Protein sequence: CASSLSGLADTGELFF.

The chain couples TRBV4-3 to TRBJ2-3; 11 bases map to TRBD2. Germline lookup yields CDR1 LGHNA and CDR2 YSLEER. Germline trimming cut 1 base from V and 3 bases from J; bases unmatched to any gene: 0. This CDR3 has 15 amino acids. The CDR3 coding sequence is TGCGCCAGCAGCCAAGGACTAGCGGGGACAGATACGCAGTATTTT. Translating gives CASSQGLAGTDTQYF.

This rearrangement joins TRBV19 to TRBJ2-2; 8 bases are shared with TRBD1. Per the germline V gene, CDR1 is LNHDA and CDR2 is SQIVND (reference sequence). The V segment lost 7 bases and the J segment 1 base; nucleotides outside the gene matches: 2. This CDR3 comprises 14 residues. The CDR3 coding sequence is TGTGCCAGTATACAGGGGGGGAACACCGGGGAGCTGTTTTTT. Encoded protein: CASIQGGNTGELFF.

The rearrangement joins TRBV7-2 to TRBJ1-5; no firm D call. Between the trimmed V and J ends, which lost 1 base and 3 bases, there was a span of 4 bases. Germline-derived CDR1 and CDR2 are SGHTA and FQGNSA. The CDR3 has 13 residues. CDR3 sequence: CASSLGPNQPQHF. CDR3 coding DNA: TGTGCCAGCAGCTTAGGGCCCAATCAGCCCCAGCATTTT.

This clone showed up just once. The chain uses TRBV27 and TRBJ2-7; 9 bases are a match to TRBD2. There are 14 residues in the CDR3. CDR1 is MNHEY, CDR2 SMNVEV, per germline (reference sequence). Unmatched junction bases numbered 8, after V lost 6 bases and J lost 5 bases. The CDR3 nucleotides read TGTGCCAGCAGCCCCTTGGGACTAGCCCACGAGCAGTACTTC. This codes for CASSPLGLAHEQYF.

The V and J genes are TRBV9 and TRBJ1-2; 7 bases line up with TRBD1. Germline CDR1 is SGDLS and CDR2 is YYNGEE. The trim removed 3 bases at V and 2 bases at J, leaving 4 bases unmatched. The CDR3 spans 14 residues. CDR3 sequence: CASSAKTGNYGYTF. CDR3 nucleotide sequence: TGTGCCAGCAGCGCAAAGACAGGGAACTATGGCTACACCTTC.

This clone turned up a few times. The chain carries TRBV11-2 and TRBJ1-1, with 9 bases aligning to TRBD1. The CDR3 has 13 residues. Germline V CDR1 and CDR2: SGHAT, FQNNGV. V shed 5 bases, J shed 3 bases, and the junction held 1 base outside the gene matches. CDR3 protein: CASSRDRDTEAFF. The CDR3 DNA reads TGTGCCAGCAGCCGGGACAGGGACACTGAAGCTTTCTTT.